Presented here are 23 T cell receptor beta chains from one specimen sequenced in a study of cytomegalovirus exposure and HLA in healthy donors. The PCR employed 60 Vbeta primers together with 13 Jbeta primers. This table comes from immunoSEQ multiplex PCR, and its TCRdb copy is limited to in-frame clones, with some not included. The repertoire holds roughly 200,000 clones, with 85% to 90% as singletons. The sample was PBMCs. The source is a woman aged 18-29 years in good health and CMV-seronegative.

The CDR3 DNA follows: TGTGCCAGCAGCTTCGGAACAGGGGTTAATCAGCCCCAGCATTTT. As protein: CASSFGTGVNQPQHF. J is TRBJ1-5 and V is TRBV5-6; TRBD1 agrees at 7 bases. The CDR3 runs to 15 residues. Per the germline V gene, CDR1 is SGHDT and CDR2 is YYEEEE. V dropped 2 bases and J dropped 4; count of bases not matched to a gene: 6. The complete variable domain, with remaining parts taken from reference TRBV5-6 and TRBJ1-5, reads DAGVTQSPTHLIKTRGQQVTLRCSPKSGHDTVSWYQQALGQGPQFIFQYYEEEERQRGNFPDRFSGHQFPNYSSELNVNALLLGDSALYLCASSFGTGVNQPQHFGDGTRLSIL.

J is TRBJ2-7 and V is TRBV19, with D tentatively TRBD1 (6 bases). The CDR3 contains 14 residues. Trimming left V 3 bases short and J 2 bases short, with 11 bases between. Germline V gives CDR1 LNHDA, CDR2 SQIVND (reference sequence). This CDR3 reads CASSITGQPYEQYF. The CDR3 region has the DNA TGTGCCAGTAGTATCACGGGACAACCCTACGAGCAGTACTTC.

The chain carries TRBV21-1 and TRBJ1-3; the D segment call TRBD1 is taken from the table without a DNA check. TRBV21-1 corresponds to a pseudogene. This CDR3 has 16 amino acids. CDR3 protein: CASYLGQSCSGNTIYF. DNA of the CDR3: TGTGCCAGCTACCTCGGACAGAGCTGCTCTGGAAACACCATATATTTT.

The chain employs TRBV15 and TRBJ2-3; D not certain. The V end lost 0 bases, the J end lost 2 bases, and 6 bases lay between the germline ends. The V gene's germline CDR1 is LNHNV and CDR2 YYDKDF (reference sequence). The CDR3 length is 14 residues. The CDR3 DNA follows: TGTGCCACCAGCAGAGATTTCCTCACAGATACGCAGTATTTT. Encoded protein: CATSRDFLTDTQYF. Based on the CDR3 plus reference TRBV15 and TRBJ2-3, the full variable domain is DAMVIQNPRYQVTQFGKPVTLSCSQTLNHNVMYWYQQKSSQAPKLLFHYYDKDFNNEADTPDNFQSRRPNTSFCFLDIRSPGLGDTAMYLCATSRDFLTDTQYFGPGTRLTVL.

The CDR3 DNA is TGCGCCAGCAGCCAAGAATCTGGCAGAAACTATGGCTACACCTTC. It is translated as CASSQESGRNYGYTF. The chain links TRBV4-1 to TRBJ1-2; D remains unclear. Germline V gene data show CDR1 as MGHRA and CDR2 as YSYEKL. The V and J ends lost 0 bases and 2 bases respectively, with 10 bases between them. The CDR3 contains 15 residues.

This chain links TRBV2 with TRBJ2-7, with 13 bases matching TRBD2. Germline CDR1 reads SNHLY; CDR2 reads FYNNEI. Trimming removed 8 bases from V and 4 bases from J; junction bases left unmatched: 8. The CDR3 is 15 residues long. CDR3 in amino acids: CASRGGLAGSYEQYF. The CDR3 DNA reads TGTGCCAGCCGGGGGGGACTAGCGGGATCGTACGAGCAGTACTTC.

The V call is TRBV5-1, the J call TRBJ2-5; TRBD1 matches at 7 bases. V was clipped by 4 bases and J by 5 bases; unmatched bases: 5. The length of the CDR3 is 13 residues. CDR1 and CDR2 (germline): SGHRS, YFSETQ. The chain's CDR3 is CASSPTGLETQYF. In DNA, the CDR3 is TGCGCCAGCAGCCCGACAGGGCTGGAGACCCAGTACTTC.

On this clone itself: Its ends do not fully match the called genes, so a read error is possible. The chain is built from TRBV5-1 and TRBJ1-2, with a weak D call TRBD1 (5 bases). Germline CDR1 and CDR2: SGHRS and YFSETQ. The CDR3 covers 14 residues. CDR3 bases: TGCGCAAGCAGTATAGCAAGGGGTGACTATGGCTACACCTTC. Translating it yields CASSIARGDYGYTF.

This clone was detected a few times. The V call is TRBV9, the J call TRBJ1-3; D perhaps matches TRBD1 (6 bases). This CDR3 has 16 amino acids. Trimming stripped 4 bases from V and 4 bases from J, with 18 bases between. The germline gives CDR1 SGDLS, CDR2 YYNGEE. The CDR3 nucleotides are TGTGCCAGCAGCACTGAGGGGGGGTTGGACGGAAACACCATATATTTT. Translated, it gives CASSTEGGLDGNTIYF.

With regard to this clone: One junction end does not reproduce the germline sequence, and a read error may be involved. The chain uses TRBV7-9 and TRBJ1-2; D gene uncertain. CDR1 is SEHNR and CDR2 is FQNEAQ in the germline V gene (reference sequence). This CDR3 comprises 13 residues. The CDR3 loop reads CSSSLDHSRGYTF. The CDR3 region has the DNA TGTTCCAGCAGCTTAGATCACAGCCGTGGCTACACCTTC.

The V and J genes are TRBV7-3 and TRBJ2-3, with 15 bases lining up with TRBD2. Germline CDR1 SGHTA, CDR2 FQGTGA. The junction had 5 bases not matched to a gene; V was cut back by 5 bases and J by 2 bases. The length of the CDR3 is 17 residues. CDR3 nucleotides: TGTGCCAGCAGCCCGAGGACTAGCGGGAGGGTCACAGATACGCAGTATTTT. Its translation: CASSPRTSGRVTDTQYF.

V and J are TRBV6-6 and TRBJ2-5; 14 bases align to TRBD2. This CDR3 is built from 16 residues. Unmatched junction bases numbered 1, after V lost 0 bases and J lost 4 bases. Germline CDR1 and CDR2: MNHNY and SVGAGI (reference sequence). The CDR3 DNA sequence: TGTGCCAGCAGTTACTCGACTAGCGGGGGGGGAGAGACCCAGTACTTC. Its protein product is CASSYSTSGGGETQYF.

Written as DNA, the CDR3 is TGTGCCAGCAGCCCTTCAGATTTCAACGAGCAGTACTTC. It specifies CASSPSDFNEQYF. The chain is built from TRBV9 and TRBJ2-7; D unresolved. The CDR3 covers 13 residues. V lost 4 bases, J lost 5 bases, and 13 bases lay in between. Germline V CDR1 and CDR2: SGDLS, YYNGEE. The entire variable domain, with the rest obtained from reference TRBV9 and TRBJ2-7, is as follows: DSGVTQTPKHLITATGQRVTLRCSPRSGDLSVYWYQQSLDQGLQFLIQYYNGEERAKGNILERFSAQQFPDLHSELNLSSLELGDSALYFCASSPSDFNEQYFGPGTRLTVT.

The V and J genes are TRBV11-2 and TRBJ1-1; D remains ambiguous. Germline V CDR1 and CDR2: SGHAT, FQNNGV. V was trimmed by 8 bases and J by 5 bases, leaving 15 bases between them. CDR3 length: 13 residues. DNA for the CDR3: TGTGCCAGCCTTCCCTGGCGGGAAACTGAAGCTTTCTTT. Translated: CASLPWRETEAFF.

The CDR3 DNA sequence: TGTGCCAGCAGCTTGGGGGGGCAGGGGTGGCGGGGCTACACCTTC. Translated, it gives CASSLGGQGWRGYTF. The chain is built from TRBV5-4 and TRBJ1-2; a weak D match, TRBD1 (6 bases). CDR1 and CDR2 from the germline V gene are SGHNT and YYREEE (reference sequence). The CDR3 contains 15 residues. V was pared by 0 bases and J by 8 bases, with 17 bases between.

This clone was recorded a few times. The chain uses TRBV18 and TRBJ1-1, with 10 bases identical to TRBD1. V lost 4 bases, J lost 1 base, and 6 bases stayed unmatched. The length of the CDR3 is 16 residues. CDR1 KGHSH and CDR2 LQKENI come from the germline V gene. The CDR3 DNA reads TGTGCCAGCTCACGTCGACAGGGGGCTGGGAACACTGAAGCTTTCTTT. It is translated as CASSRRQGAGNTEAFF.

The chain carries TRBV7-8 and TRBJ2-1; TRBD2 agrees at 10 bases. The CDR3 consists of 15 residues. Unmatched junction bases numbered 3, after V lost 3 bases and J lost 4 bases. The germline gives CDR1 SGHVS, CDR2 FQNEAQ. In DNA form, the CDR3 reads TGTGCCAGCAGCTTGGGACTAGCGTTTTACAATGAGCAGTTCTTC. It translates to CASSLGLAFYNEQFF.

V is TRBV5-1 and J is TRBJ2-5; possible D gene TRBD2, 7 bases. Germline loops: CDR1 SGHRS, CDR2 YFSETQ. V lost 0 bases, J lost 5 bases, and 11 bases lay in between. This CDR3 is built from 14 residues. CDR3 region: CASSLEGGGETQYF. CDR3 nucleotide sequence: TGCGCCAGCAGCTTGGAAGGGGGGGGTGAGACCCAGTACTTC.

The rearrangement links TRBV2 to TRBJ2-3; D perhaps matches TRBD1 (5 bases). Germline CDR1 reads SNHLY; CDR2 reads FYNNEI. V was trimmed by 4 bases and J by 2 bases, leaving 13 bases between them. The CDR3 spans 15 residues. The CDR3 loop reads CASSVQAGNTDTQYF. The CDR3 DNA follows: TGTGCCAGCAGTGTGCAGGCAGGGAACACAGATACGCAGTATTTT.

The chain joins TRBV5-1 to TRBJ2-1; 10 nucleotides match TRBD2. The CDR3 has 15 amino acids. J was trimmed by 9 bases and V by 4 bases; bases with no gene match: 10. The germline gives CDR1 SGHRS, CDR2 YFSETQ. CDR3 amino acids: CASSLLAGAGSEQFF. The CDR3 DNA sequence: TGCGCCAGCAGCCTGCTAGCGGGAGCTGGCAGTGAGCAGTTCTTC.

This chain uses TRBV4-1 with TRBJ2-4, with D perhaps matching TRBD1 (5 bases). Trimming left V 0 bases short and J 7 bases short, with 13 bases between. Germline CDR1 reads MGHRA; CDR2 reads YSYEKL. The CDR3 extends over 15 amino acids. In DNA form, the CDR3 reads TGCGCCAGCAGCCAAGACCCAGGACCAGGGAACATTCAGTACTTC. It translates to CASSQDPGPGNIQYF.

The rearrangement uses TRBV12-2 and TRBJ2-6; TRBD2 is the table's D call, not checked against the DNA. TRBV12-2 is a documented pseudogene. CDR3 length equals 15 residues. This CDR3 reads CASRLAPSGANVLTF. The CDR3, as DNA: TGTGCAAGTCGCTTAGCGCCTAGTGGGGCCAACGTCCTGACTTTC.

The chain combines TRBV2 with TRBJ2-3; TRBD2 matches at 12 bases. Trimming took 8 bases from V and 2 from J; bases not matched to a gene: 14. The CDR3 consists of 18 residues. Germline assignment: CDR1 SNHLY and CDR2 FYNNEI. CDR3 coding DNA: TGTGCCAGCGTTATGCGAGGGACTAGCGGGTATTACACAGATACGCAGTATTTT. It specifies CASVMRGTSGYYTDTQYF.